This T cell receptor (beta chain) was captured by sequencing in a study of blood T cell repertoires in COVID-19. Germline V gene sequence: CDR1 SGHDN, CDR2 FVKESK. Trimming removed 3 bases from V and 2 bases from J, with 8 bases in between. This CDR3 is built from 13 residues. Produced via immunoSEQ multiplex PCR; TCRdb's table is partial and in-frame only. The sample shows hundreds of thousands of clones, approximately 91% of them seen only once. Specimen: peripheral blood. This TCR came from a woman aged 30 to 39 with acute or convalescent COVID-19. This sequence joins TRBV14 and TRBJ2-7; no clear D gene. The CDR3, as DNA: TGTGCCAGCAGCCAGTACGGTACCTACGAGCAGTACTTC. Protein product: CASSQYGTYEQYF.